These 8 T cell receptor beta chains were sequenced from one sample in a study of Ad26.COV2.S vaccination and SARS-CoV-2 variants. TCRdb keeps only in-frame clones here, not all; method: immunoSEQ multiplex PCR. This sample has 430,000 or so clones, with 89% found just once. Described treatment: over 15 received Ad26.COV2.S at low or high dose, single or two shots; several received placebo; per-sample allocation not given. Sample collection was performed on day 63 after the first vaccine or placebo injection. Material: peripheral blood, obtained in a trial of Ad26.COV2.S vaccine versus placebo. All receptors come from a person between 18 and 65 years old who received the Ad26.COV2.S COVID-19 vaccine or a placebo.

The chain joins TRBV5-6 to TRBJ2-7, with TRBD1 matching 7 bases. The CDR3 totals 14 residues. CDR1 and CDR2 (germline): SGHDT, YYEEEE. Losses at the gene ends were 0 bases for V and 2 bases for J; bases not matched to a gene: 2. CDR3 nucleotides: TGTGCCAGCAGCTTGGTCGACAGGGCCTACGAGCAGTACTTC. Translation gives CASSLVDRAYEQYF.

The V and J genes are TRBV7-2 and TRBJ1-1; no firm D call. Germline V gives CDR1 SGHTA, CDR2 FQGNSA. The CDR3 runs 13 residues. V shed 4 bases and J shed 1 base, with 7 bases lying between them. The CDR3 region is CASSYGRNTEAFF. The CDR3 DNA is TGTGCCAGCAGCTACGGACGGAACACTGAAGCTTTCTTT.

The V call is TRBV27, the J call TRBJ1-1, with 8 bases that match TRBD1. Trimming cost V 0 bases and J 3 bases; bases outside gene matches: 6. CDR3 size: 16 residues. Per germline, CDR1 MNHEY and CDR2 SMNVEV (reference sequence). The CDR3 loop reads CASSLSRQGQDTEAFF. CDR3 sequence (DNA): TGTGCCAGCAGTTTATCCCGACAGGGGCAAGACACTGAAGCTTTCTTT.

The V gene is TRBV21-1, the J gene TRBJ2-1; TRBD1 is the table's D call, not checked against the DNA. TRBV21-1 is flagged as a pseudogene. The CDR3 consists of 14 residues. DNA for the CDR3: TGTGCCAGCAGCAAAGAGGGGGCCTACAATGAGCAGTTCTTC. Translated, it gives CASSKEGAYNEQFF.

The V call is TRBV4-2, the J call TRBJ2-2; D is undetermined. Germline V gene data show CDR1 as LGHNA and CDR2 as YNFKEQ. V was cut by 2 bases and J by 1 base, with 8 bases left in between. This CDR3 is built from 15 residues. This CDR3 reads CASSQLTMNTGELFF. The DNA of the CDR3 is TGTGCCAGCAGCCAATTGACAATGAACACCGGGGAGCTGTTTTTT.

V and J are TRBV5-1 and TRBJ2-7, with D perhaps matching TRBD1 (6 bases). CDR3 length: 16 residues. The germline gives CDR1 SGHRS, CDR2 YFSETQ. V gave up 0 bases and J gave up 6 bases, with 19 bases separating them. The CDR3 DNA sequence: TGCGCCAGCAGCTTGGCCGTCACAGGGTCTTCGGGCGAGCAGTACTTC. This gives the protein CASSLAVTGSSGEQYF.

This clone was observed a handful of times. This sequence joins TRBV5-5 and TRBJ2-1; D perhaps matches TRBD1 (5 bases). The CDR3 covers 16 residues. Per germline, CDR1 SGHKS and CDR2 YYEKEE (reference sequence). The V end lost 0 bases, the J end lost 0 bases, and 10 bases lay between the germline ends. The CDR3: CASSLEGSLSYNEQFF. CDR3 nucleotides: TGTGCCAGCAGCTTGGAGGGGTCCCTCTCCTACAATGAGCAGTTCTTC.

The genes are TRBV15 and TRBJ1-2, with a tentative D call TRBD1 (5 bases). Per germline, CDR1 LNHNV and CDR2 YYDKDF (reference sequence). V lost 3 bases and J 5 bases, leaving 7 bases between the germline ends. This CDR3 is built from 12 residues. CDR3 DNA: TGTGCCACCAGCAGTCAGGGATATGGCTACACCTTC. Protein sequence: CATSSQGYGYTF.